This is a list of T cell receptor beta chains from one sample in a study of chemoradiotherapy in HPV16-positive cancers. Produced via immunoSEQ multiplex PCR; TCRdb's table is partial and in-frame only. The repertoire has more than 10,000 clones, approximately 87% of them found once; the top ten carry about 2.7%. The source was blood, collected from a patient who underwent chemoradiotherapy. These receptors were taken from a human donor with HPV-associated anogenital cancer. Both conserved end residues are part of each CDR3. The D gene is left open where the match is weak. A clone size is listed for some rows: how often the clone was seen (once, few, many), or a class if it is expanded.

V gene	J gene	D gene	clone size	CDR3 protein	CDR3 DNA
TRBV18	TRBJ2-2	TRBD2	.	CASSPRGQLASTGELFF	TGTGCCAGCTCACCACGTGGTCAACTAGCGAGCACCGGGGAGCTGTTTTTT
TRBV18	TRBJ2-1	.	.	CASSIPSYNEQFF	TGTGCCAGCTCAATACCCTCCTACAATGAGCAGTTCTTC
TRBV29-1	TRBJ2-3	.	.	CSVEPVPDTQYF	TGCAGCGTTGAACCCGTCCCAGATACGCAGTATTTT
TRBV6-1	TRBJ1-2	.	.	CASSVVVGSNYGYTF	TGTGCCAGCAGTGTCGTAGTCGGCAGTAACTATGGCTACACCTTC
TRBV9	TRBJ1-1	TRBD1	.	CASSGSSGQGRTEAFF	TGTGCCAGCAGCGGCAGTTCGGGACAGGGGAGAACTGAAGCTTTCTTT
TRBV7-2	TRBJ2-3	TRBD1	.	CAIPDRGTDTQYF	TGTGCCATCCCGGACAGGGGCACAGATACGCAGTATTTT
TRBV5-1	TRBJ2-3	TRBD2	.	CASSLATAGEFYRTDTQYF	TGCGCCAGCAGCTTGGCCACGGCGGGGGAGTTCTATCGCACAGATACGCAGTATTTT
TRBV2	TRBJ1-4	.	.	CASMALEKLFF	TGTGCCAGCATGGCCTTGGAAAAACTGTTTTTT
TRBV7-8	TRBJ2-7	TRBD1	few	CASSWDRGLSYEQYF	TGTGCCAGCAGCTGGGACAGGGGGTTGTCCTACGAGCAGTACTTC
TRBV6-7	TRBJ1-1	TRBD1	.	CASSSYSGTGVDTEAFF	TGTGCCAGCAGTTCCTATTCCGGGACAGGGGTCGATACTGAAGCTTTCTTT
TRBV5-6	TRBJ1-1	.	.	CASSFRDLGGEAFF	TGTGCCAGCAGCTTCCGGGACTTAGGGGGTGAAGCTTTCTTT
TRBV6-1	TRBJ1-4	TRBD1	once	CASSELTGGSTNEKLFF	TGTGCCAGCAGTGAGCTGACAGGGGGGTCAACTAATGAAAAACTGTTTTTT
TRBV5-4	TRBJ2-7	TRBD1	.	CASSGGTGIYEQYF	TGTGCCAGCAGCGGCGGGACAGGAATATACGAGCAGTACTTC
TRBV5-1	TRBJ1-2	.	.	CASSSFGGRDGYTF	TGCGCCAGCAGCTCCTTCGGGGGAAGGGATGGCTACACCTTC
TRBV4-1	TRBJ1-2	.	.	CASSQPDRYNYGYTF	TGCGCCAGCAGCCAGCCGGACAGATACAACTATGGCTACACCTTC
TRBV4-2	TRBJ1-5	TRBD1	few	CASSQGQGAGNQPQHF	TGTGCCAGCAGCCAAGGACAGGGGGCAGGCAATCAGCCCCAGCATTTT
TRBV5-1	TRBJ2-2	TRBD1	.	CASSAPGTVTGELFF	TGCGCCAGCAGCGCTCCCGGGACAGTCACCGGGGAGCTGTTTTTT
TRBV5-1	TRBJ2-5	.	.	CASSIDSQETQYF	TGCGCCAGCAGCATCGACTCCCAAGAGACCCAGTACTTC
TRBV5-1	TRBJ2-3	.	.	CASSLTRGRSTDTQYF	TGCGCCAGCAGCTTGACGCGGGGTAGAAGCACAGATACGCAGTATTTT
TRBV4-3	TRBJ1-2	.	.	CASSQERNYGYTF	TGCGCCAGCAGCCAAGAACGGAACTATGGCTACACCTTC
TRBV7-2	TRBJ2-2	.	.	CASSSFQGIGELFF	TGTGCCAGCAGCTCGTTTCAGGGGATCGGGGAGCTGTTTTTT
TRBV11-2	TRBJ2-2	TRBD2	.	CASSLSLGGSGGHTGELFF	TGTGCCAGCAGCTTATCCCTCGGGGGCAGCGGGGGGCACACCGGGGAGCTGTTTTTT
TRBV5-6	TRBJ1-1	.	.	CASSLVRGDTEAFF	TGTGCCAGCAGCTTGGTCCGCGGAGACACTGAAGCTTTCTTT
TRBV27	TRBJ1-2	TRBD1	.	CASKLRRDRGTNGYTF	TGTGCCAGCAAACTTAGGCGGGACAGGGGAACCAATGGCTACACCTTC
TRBV2	TRBJ2-7	TRBD1	.	CASSPSGTGKYEQYF	TGTGCCAGCAGTCCCTCTGGGACAGGGAAGTACGAGCAGTACTTC
TRBV6-5	TRBJ1-2	.	few	CASSYSAYLNSYTF	TGTGCCAGCAGTTACTCCGCGTATCTAAACAGCTACACCTTC